This T cell receptor (beta chain) was identified during a study of blood T cell repertoires in COVID-19. Across the whole study: Samples of COVID-19 (acute and convalescent) were obtained from the United States, Italy and Spain. Sample material is recorded as cDNA or gDNA derived from T cells, B-cell-depleted T cells, or PBMCs.

Germline V gene lookup returns CDR1 SGHRS and CDR2 YFSETQ. There are 15 residues in the CDR3. The V gene end was trimmed by 4 bases and the J gene end by 0 bases; junction bases not matched to a gene: 5. Original data processing: Nucleated cell number was recorded as an estimate derived from reference gene primer amplification. Produced via immunoSEQ multiplex PCR; TCRdb's table is partial and in-frame only. That table is the source of V, J and clone size, and D and trimming were worked out from the DNA. This table holds 45,000 to 60,000 clones, roughly 90% found once. The chain links TRBV5-1 to TRBJ2-3, with 7 bases that match TRBD1. Sequenced: peripheral blood. The clonotype originates from a man in his fifties or sixties with acute or convalescent COVID-19. The CDR3 spells CASSPGDSSTDTQYF. DNA for the CDR3: TGCGCCAGCAGCCCCGGGGACAGCAGCACAGATACGCAGTATTTT. The whole variable domain, remainder taken from reference TRBV5-1 and TRBJ2-3, is KAGVTQTPRYLIKTRGQQVTLSCSPISGHRSVSWYQQTPGQGLQFLFEYFSETQRNKGNFPGRFSGRQFSNSRSEMNVSTLELGDSALYLCASSPGDSSTDTQYFGPGTRLTVL.